This TCR beta chain was documented in a study of T cells in pancreatic ductal adenocarcinoma. Broader study findings: Tumor samples had fewer productive templates and roughly 7.7-fold fewer unique clonotypes than blood. Tumor and blood clonality did not differ significantly, about 0.11 versus 0.078. Tumors hold more CD45RO+ effector T cells, which may bias toward lower diversity.

Selected pancreatic ductal adenocarcinoma patients had undergone surgery without neoadjuvant therapy. Trimming removed 1 base at V and 5 bases at J, with 11 bases between. Germline-derived CDR1 and CDR2 are SGHAT and FQNNGV. This CDR3 has 14 amino acids. In regard to this clone: Its antigen is not known.

The data were produced by immunoSEQ multiplex PCR, yet TCRdb's version contains in-frame clones alone and is incomplete. The table shows around 100,000 clones, with roughly 96% occurring only once. The chain combines TRBV11-2 with TRBJ1-1; tentative D call: TRBD1 (6 bases). Specimen: PBMCs. The source is a human donor with pancreatic ductal adenocarcinoma. The CDR3 sequence is CASSLAQGGTEAFF. In nucleotides, the CDR3 is TGTGCCAGCAGCTTAGCACAGGGAGGGACTGAAGCTTTCTTT.